These 22 T cell receptor beta chains came from one sample sequenced in a study of patients and donors after allogeneic stem cell transplantation. One entry per CDR3 protein results from TCRdb running MiXCR on the RT-PCR reads. The table records tens of thousands of distinct CDR3 sequences, roughly 29% of them present only once. Sequencing was performed on blood, either unsorted or a sorted T cell fraction (not recorded which). The receptors originated from a human donor who was either an allogeneic HSCT recipient or a stem cell or donor lymphocyte infusion donor (not recorded which). It is not recorded whose cells these are; they may come from a transplant donor.

The genes are TRBV7-9 and TRBJ1-1; the match to TRBD1 covers 9 bases. CDR3 length equals 13 residues. With 3 bases clipped from V and 7 bases from J, the junction kept 3 bases outside the gene matches. Germline assignment: CDR1 SEHNR and CDR2 FQNEAQ (reference sequence). The CDR3 reads CASSLGQGLEAFF. In nucleotides, the CDR3 is TGTGCCAGCAGCTTGGGACAGGGCCTTGAAGCTTTCTTT.

The chain is built from TRBV7-2 and TRBJ1-2, with 8 bases fitting TRBD1. CDR3 length equals 15 residues. The germline gives CDR1 SGHTA, CDR2 FQGNSA. With 5 bases clipped from V and 1 base from J, the junction kept 6 bases outside the gene matches. As DNA, the CDR3 is TGTGCCAGCAGCCATGGGACAGGACTTAACTATGGCTACACCTTC. Encoded protein: CASSHGTGLNYGYTF.

This clonotype has more than one count but fewer than ten. This sequence joins TRBV20-1 and TRBJ1-1, with TRBD1 matching over 7 bases. The CDR3 is made up of 13 amino acids. CDR1 is DFQATT, CDR2 SNEGSKA, per germline (reference sequence). V shed 6 bases and J 4 bases; nucleotides not matched to a gene: 8. This CDR3 is CSAGQAAFTEAFF. DNA for the CDR3: TGCAGTGCAGGACAGGCCGCCTTCACTGAAGCTTTCTTT.

This clonotype was counted between two and nine times. The rearrangement links TRBV15 to TRBJ1-3; D gene ambiguous. CDR3 size: 18 residues. Germline V lookup: CDR1 LNHNV, CDR2 YYDKDF (reference sequence). Trimming pared 1 base from V and 7 bases from J, leaving 23 bases between. CDR3 nucleotides: TGTGCCACCAGCAGAGTGGTCTTGGGTAATATGAGGTTGAACACCATATATTTT. Protein sequence: CATSRVVLGNMRLNTIYF.

This clonotype occurred a few times. The rearrangement uses TRBV5-1 and TRBJ1-2; D possibly corresponds to TRBD1 (5 bases). The CDR3 sequence is 16 residues long. Germline V gene lookup returns CDR1 SGHRS and CDR2 YFSETQ. V was pared by 0 bases and J by 1 base, with 13 bases between. In nucleotides, the CDR3 is TGCGCCAGCAGCTTGGATGGGACTCCCTTTAACTATGGCTACACCTTC. Translation: CASSLDGTPFNYGYTF. Drawing the rest from reference TRBV5-1 and TRBJ1-2, the complete variable domain is KAGVTQTPRYLIKTRGQQVTLSCSPISGHRSVSWYQQTPGQGLQFLFEYFSETQRNKGNFPGRFSGRQFSNSRSEMNVSTLELGDSALYLCASSLDGTPFNYGYTFGSGTRLTVV.

This clonotype occurred a few times. The chain has TRBV19 and TRBJ1-5; D is possibly TRBD1 (5 bases). The CDR3 runs to 13 residues. CDR1 is LNHDA and CDR2 is SQIVND in the germline V gene (reference sequence). V lost 5 bases to trimming and J lost 4 bases, with 9 bases between them. This CDR3 reads CASSEGWNQPQHF. In DNA form, the CDR3 reads TGTGCCAGTAGTGAGGGGTGGAATCAGCCCCAGCATTTT. Supplemented by reference TRBV19 and TRBJ1-5, the full variable domain reads DGGITQSPKYLFRKEGQNVTLSCEQNLNHDAMYWYRQDPGQGLRLIYYSQIVNDFQKGDIAEGYSVSREKKESFPLTVTSAQKNPTAFYLCASSEGWNQPQHFGDGTRLSIL.

The V gene is TRBV2, the J gene TRBJ1-5, with a possible D match to TRBD1 (5 bases). The CDR3 has 13 residues. Trimming took 7 bases from V and 2 from J, leaving 9 bases between them. The germline CDR1 and CDR2 sequences are SNHLY and FYNNEI. CDR3 in amino acids: CASTRVGNQPQHF. In nucleotides, the CDR3 is TGTGCCAGCACCAGGGTGGGCAATCAGCCCCAGCATTTT.

This clonotype was detected only a few times. The chain is built from TRBV5-1 and TRBJ2-7; tentatively, D is TRBD1 (5 bases). There are 15 residues in the CDR3. Germline CDR1 SGHRS, CDR2 YFSETQ. The germline V and J ends were trimmed by 0 bases and 1 base, with 11 bases remaining between them. CDR3 residues: CASSLALQGSYEQYF. CDR3 DNA: TGCGCCAGCAGCTTGGCCCTGCAGGGATCCTACGAGCAGTACTTC.

V is TRBV12-3 or TRBV12-4 and J is TRBJ1-5; the D is unclear. V lost 3 bases to trimming and J lost 7 bases, with 7 bases between them. The CDR3 has 12 amino acids. The CDR3 loop is CASSFGGQPQHF. The CDR3 region has the DNA TGTGCCAGCAGTTTCGGAGGACAGCCCCAGCATTTT.

The genes are TRBV29-1 and TRBJ2-7; 9 bases line up with TRBD1. J gave up 0 bases and V 2 bases, and 8 bases lay outside the gene matches. The germline V gene encodes CDR1 SQVTM and CDR2 ANQGSEA. The CDR3 has 16 amino acids. CDR3 region: CSVETRGTGLSYEQYF. The CDR3 DNA reads TGCAGCGTTGAAACCCGAGGGACAGGGCTCTCCTACGAGCAGTACTTC.

The rearrangement links TRBV21-1 to TRBJ2-7; the tabulated D call, TRBD2, remains unverified against the DNA. TRBV21-1 is designated a pseudogene. This CDR3 region has 16 residues. The CDR3 DNA is TGTGCCAGCAGCAACAGTCGGGCTAGCGAGATCTACGAGCAGTACTTC. This encodes CASSNSRASEIYEQYF.

The rearrangement uses TRBV4-3 and TRBJ2-3, with 7 bases matching TRBD2. The CDR3 is made up of 15 amino acids. Germline CDR1 reads LGHNA; CDR2 reads YSLEER. J lost 2 bases, V lost 8 bases, and 10 bases had no gene match. CDR3 bases: TGCGCCAGCTCGGCGAGCGGGAAAACCACAGATACGCAGTATTTT. As protein: CASSASGKTTDTQYF.

The chain carries TRBV5-6 and TRBJ1-1, with D uncertain. CDR1 SGHDT and CDR2 YYEEEE come from the germline V gene. Trimming pared 3 bases from V and 3 bases from J, leaving 18 bases between. This CDR3 contains 16 residues. The DNA for the CDR3 is TGTGCCAGCAGCTATTGGAACCCCCATTCGGACACTGAAGCTTTCTTT. Its protein product is CASSYWNPHSDTEAFF.

This clonotype was observed at least ten times. V gene TRBV9 combines with J gene TRBJ1-2, with D possibly matching TRBD1 (6 bases). With 1 base removed from V and 2 bases from J, the gap between germline ends came to 6 bases. Looked up from germline, CDR1 is SGDLS and CDR2 is YYNGEE. CDR3 length: 13 residues. CDR3 in DNA: TGTGCCAGCAGCGTACAGGGGAACTATGGCTACACCTTC. It encodes CASSVQGNYGYTF.

The chain links TRBV5-1 to TRBJ1-2, with TRBD1 matching 7 bases. The V gene's germline CDR1 is SGHRS and CDR2 YFSETQ. Germline trimming cut 1 base from V and 1 base from J; bases unmatched to any gene: 7. The CDR3 covers 16 residues. The CDR3 DNA is TGCGCCAGCAGCTTGACAGGGGCCAGTCGTAACTATGGCTACACCTTC. This encodes CASSLTGASRNYGYTF.

V and J are TRBV5-5 and TRBJ2-2, with TRBD2 matching 10 bases. Germline assignment: CDR1 SGHKS and CDR2 YYEKEE (reference sequence). V lost 3 bases to trimming and J lost 3 bases; unmatched junction nucleotides: 11. The CDR3 runs to 18 residues. Here the CDR3 reads CASSYYSGGPIHTGELFF. CDR3 coding DNA: TGTGCCAGCAGCTATTATAGCGGGGGGCCAATACACACCGGGGAGCTGTTTTTT. The entire variable domain, with the rest obtained from reference TRBV5-5 and TRBJ2-2, is as follows: DAGVTQSPTHLIKTRGQQVTLRCSPISGHKSVSWYQQVLGQGPQFIFQYYEKEERGRGNFPDRFSARQFPNYSSELNVNALLLGDSALYLCASSYYSGGPIHTGELFFGEGSRLTVL.

This clonotype has a handful of counts. The rearrangement links TRBV12-3 or TRBV12-4 to TRBJ1-2, with unresolved D. The CDR3 is 8 residues long. V gave up 5 bases and J gave up 10 bases, with 2 bases separating them. CDR3 region: CASSPYTF. The CDR3 DNA sequence: TGTGCCAGCAGTCCCTACACCTTC.

The chain uses TRBV18 and TRBJ2-4, with 8 bases lining up with TRBD2. This CDR3 is built from 19 residues. Germline V lookup: CDR1 KGHSH, CDR2 LQKENI. After removal of 0 bases from V and 1 base from J, the junction contained 11 bases not matched to a gene. CDR3 loop: CASSPPYKLAEGAKNIQYF. The CDR3 DNA follows: TGTGCCAGCTCACCACCGTATAAACTAGCGGAAGGCGCCAAAAACATTCAGTACTTC.

The rearrangement uses TRBV10-2 and TRBJ1-3; TRBD1 might be the D (5 bases). Deletions cut 6 bases from V and 0 bases from J, with 6 bases between. The CDR3 runs 13 residues. Germline loops: CDR1 WSHSY, CDR2 SAAADI. The CDR3 DNA is TGCGCCAGCAGAGGGGTCTCTGGAAACACCATATATTTT. Residues: CASRGVSGNTIYF.

This clonotype was recorded a few times. The chain uses TRBV20-1 and TRBJ1-2, with D unclear. The CDR3 spans 11 residues. Germline CDR1 is DFQATT and CDR2 is SNEGSKA (reference sequence). V was shortened by 0 bases and J by 12 bases, with 11 bases between the two germline ends. This CDR3 reads CSARDPARDTF. The CDR3 nucleotides read TGCAGTGCTAGAGATCCGGCTCGAGACACCTTC.

This clonotype has only a few counts. The V call is TRBV11-2, the J call TRBJ1-5; D uncertain. In germline, CDR1 is SGHAT, CDR2 FQNNGV. V was clipped by 2 bases and J by 7 bases, with 15 bases between them. This CDR3 has 15 amino acids. The DNA of the CDR3 is TGTGCCAGCAGCTTAACGCCGGGTTTAGGGCAGCCCCAGCATTTT. This codes for CASSLTPGLGQPQHF.

This chain links TRBV28 with TRBJ2-7, with D uncertain. Deletions cut 1 base from V and 0 bases from J, with 4 bases between. The CDR3 sequence is 13 residues long. Looked up from germline, CDR1 is MDHEN and CDR2 is SYDVKM. CDR3 residues: CASSLYSSYEQYF. The CDR3 nucleotides read TGTGCCAGCAGTTTATATAGCTCCTACGAGCAGTACTTC.